This TCR beta chain was retrieved from a study of cytomegalovirus exposure and HLA in healthy donors. Study conclusions and caveats: Later on, an analysis showed TCR association rates differing by HLA locus, with DRB1 the most and HLA-C the fewest. Association with HLA alleles at 0.05 false discovery rate was found for around 17,000 TCR beta sequences in a later analysis.

A note on this clone: The target antigen is unknown.

The CDR3 has 14 residues. Unmatched junction bases numbered 6, after V lost 3 bases and J lost 7 bases. CDR1 is SGHDT, CDR2 YYEEEE, per germline. The PCR used 60 Vbeta and 13 Jbeta primers. Some clones are missing from TCRdb's copy, which holds only in-frame ones; the method was immunoSEQ multiplex PCR. The table lists tens of thousands of clones, 73% of them singletons. This TCR was recovered from a man aged 45-65 years in good health and CMV-seronegative. The chain is built from TRBV5-6 and TRBJ1-2, with TRBD1 identical over 10 bases. Sequenced: PBMCs. In DNA, the CDR3 is TGTGCCAGCAGCTCGGGACAGGGGTTCTCTGGCTACACCTTC. It is translated as CASSSGQGFSGYTF. The full variable domain, rest sourced from reference TRBV5-6 and TRBJ1-2, is DAGVTQSPTHLIKTRGQQVTLRCSPKSGHDTVSWYQQALGQGPQFIFQYYEEEERQRGNFPDRFSGHQFPNYSSELNVNALLLGDSALYLCASSSGQGFSGYTFGSGTRLTVV.